Below are 8 T cell receptor beta chains sequenced from a single sample in a study of molecular identifiers for immune sequencing clone quantification. Each CDR3 protein is one row after TCRdb ran MiXCR on the PCR reads. The data show more than 550,000 distinct CDR3 sequences, about 25% seen once. Sequenced: naive CD8+ T cells from blood, with Jurkat cell RNA spiked in. Subset reported: FACS-sorted CD8+CD4-CCR7+CD45RA+ naive T cells. The receptor set was obtained from a human donor in good health. Some libraries in this study had Jurkat cell RNA spiked in.

CDR3 DNA: TGTGCCACCCGGGTAGGGGGTATGGGCAATCAGCCCCAGCATTTT. It translates to CATRVGGMGNQPQHF. The chain links TRBV10-3 to TRBJ1-5; the D gene is possibly TRBD1 (6 bases). Trimming left V 10 bases short and J 2 bases short, with 18 bases between. The V gene's germline CDR1 is ENHRY and CDR2 SYGVKD. The CDR3 sequence is 15 residues long.

In its sample, this clonotype was seen a few times. The V call is TRBV10-3, the J call TRBJ2-1; D possibly corresponds to TRBD1 (6 bases). V gave up 4 bases and J gave up 7 bases, with 14 bases separating them. CDR1 ENHRY and CDR2 SYGVKD come from the germline V gene. The CDR3 is 14 residues long. CDR3: CAISGPQGTNEQFF. The CDR3 DNA follows: TGTGCCATCAGTGGGCCGCAGGGGACGAATGAGCAGTTCTTC.

This clonotype has ten or more counts. V and J are TRBV4-1 and TRBJ2-3, with D perhaps matching TRBD2 (6 bases). The CDR3 totals 17 residues. Germline V lookup: CDR1 MGHRA, CDR2 YSYEKL. V lost 1 base and J lost 3, with 17 bases in between. The CDR3 DNA follows: TGCGCCAGCAGCCAAGTATCCTCTTGGGGGGTAACAGATACGCAGTATTTT. Amino acid sequence: CASSQVSSWGVTDTQYF.

V is TRBV4-1 and J is TRBJ2-5, with 10 bases matching TRBD1. The CDR3 extends over 15 amino acids. The J segment lost 5 bases and the V segment lost 1 base, leaving 4 bases of the junction unmatched. CDR1 is MGHRA and CDR2 is YSYEKL in the germline V gene. CDR3 DNA sequence: TGCGCCAGCAGCCAAGTGGACAGGGGGTCCGAGACCCAGTACTTC. Its protein product is CASSQVDRGSETQYF.

About this clonotype itself: This may come from a read error, since a much larger clone is one base off. This sequence joins TRBV28 and TRBJ2-3, with D perhaps matching TRBD1 (6 bases). CDR1 is MDHEN and CDR2 is SYDVKM in the germline V gene. The CDR3 totals 15 residues. The CDR3 coding sequence is TGTGCCAGCAGCTATTCTAGGGGGAACACAGGTACGCAGTATTTT. Translated, it gives CASSYSRGNTGTQYF.

This clonotype occurred many times. The chain employs TRBV29-1 and TRBJ1-2, with TRBD1 matching 7 bases. Germline V lookup: CDR1 SQVTM, CDR2 ANQGSEA. The CDR3 length is 14 residues. With 6 bases clipped from V and 4 bases from J, the junction kept 11 bases outside the gene matches. The CDR3 loop reads CSVDTGESRYGYTF. The CDR3, as DNA: TGCAGCGTCGACACAGGGGAGAGTCGCTATGGCTACACCTTC.

The chain combines TRBV30 with TRBJ2-3, with a possible D match to TRBD1 (6 bases). Trimming shortened V by 3 bases and J by 8 bases, and 21 bases separated the two germline ends. The germline CDR1 and CDR2 sequences are GTSNPN and SVGIG (reference sequence). The CDR3 covers 15 residues. As DNA, the CDR3 is TGTGCCTGGAGAATCCTGAGGGGGTACACCGCTACGCAGTATTTT. It translates to CAWRILRGYTATQYF.

This clonotype was seen at least ten times. V is TRBV7-2 and J is TRBJ2-7; D possibly corresponds to TRBD2 (5 bases). Trimming took off 1 base at V and 2 bases at J, with 6 bases between the two ends. Germline V gene sequence: CDR1 SGHTA, CDR2 FQGNSA. The CDR3 is 13 residues long. CDR3 loop: CASSLVTTYEQYF. The CDR3 nucleotides are TGTGCCAGCAGCTTAGTGACTACCTACGAGCAGTACTTC.